The clone carrying this T cell receptor beta chain was seen at least ten times. The antigen is undetermined. The CDR3 extends over 15 amino acids. V shed 0 bases, J shed 3 bases, and the junction held 1 base outside the gene matches. Germline lookup yields CDR1 DFQATT and CDR2 SNEGSKA (reference sequence). This specimen comes from a study of neurological immune-mediated disorders. Findings of the study overall: Patients with HTLV-1-associated myelopathy had the highest level of TCR clonal expansion, whereas patients with multiple sclerosis had the lowest level, falling beneath the level found in healthy controls. CDR3 amino acid sequences found in expanded clones were never shared across subjects, suggesting private repertoires in all groups. One cluster of related CDR3 sequences contained, by phylogenetic grouping, the repertoires of 18 of 34 multiple sclerosis patients and formed a possible signature.

TCRdb reprocessed the 5' RACE reads with MiXCR, giving one entry per CDR3 protein. The table lists about 60,000 distinct CDR3 sequences, roughly 3.5% of them singletons. This TCR was sampled from a woman aged 60-75 years with multiple sclerosis. The source material was PBMCs. This chain uses TRBV20-1 with TRBJ2-2, with 10 positions matching TRBD1. The CDR3 region is CSAREGTGDTGELFF. The CDR3 DNA is TGCAGTGCTAGAGAGGGGACAGGGGACACCGGGGAGCTGTTTTTT.